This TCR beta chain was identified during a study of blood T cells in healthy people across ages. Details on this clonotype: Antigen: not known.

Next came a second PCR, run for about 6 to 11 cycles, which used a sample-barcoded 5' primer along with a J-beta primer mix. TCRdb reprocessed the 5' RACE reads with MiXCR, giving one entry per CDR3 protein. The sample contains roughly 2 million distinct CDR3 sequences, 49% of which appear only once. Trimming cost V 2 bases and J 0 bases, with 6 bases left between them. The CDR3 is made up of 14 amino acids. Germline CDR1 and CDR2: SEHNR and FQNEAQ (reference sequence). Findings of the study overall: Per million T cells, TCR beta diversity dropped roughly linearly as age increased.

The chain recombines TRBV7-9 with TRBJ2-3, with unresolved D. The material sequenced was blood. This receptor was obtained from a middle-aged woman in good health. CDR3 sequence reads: CASSLSQSTDTQYF. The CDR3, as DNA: TGTGCCAGCAGCTTATCACAGAGCACAGATACGCAGTATTTT.